A single sample gave rise to the 32 T cell receptor beta chains below, sequenced in a study of blood T cell repertoires in COVID-19. Sequencing was performed with immunoSEQ multiplex PCR; in TCRdb, only in-frame clones are kept and a portion is missing. The data contain about 480,000 clones, roughly nine tenths of them singletons. The sample was peripheral blood. These receptors all come from a man aged 18 to 29 with COVID-19, enrolled during active disease.

For this clone: Other DNA variants within this sample encode the same CDR3. The chain couples TRBV20-1 to TRBJ1-1; D gene unclear. CDR1 DFQATT and CDR2 SNEGSKA come from the germline V gene (reference sequence). The length of the CDR3 is 11 residues. Deletions cut 3 bases from V and 1 base from J, with 3 bases between. CDR3 DNA: TGCAGTGCTAGCGGGAACACTGAAGCTTTCTTT. Translating it yields CSASGNTEAFF.

This chain uses TRBV29-1 with TRBJ2-7, with 7 bases identical to TRBD1. The CDR3 runs to 12 residues. Losses at the gene ends were 4 bases for V and 3 bases for J; bases not matched to a gene: 3. In germline, CDR1 is SQVTM, CDR2 ANQGSEA. CDR3: CSVVRDSYEQYF. CDR3 DNA sequence: TGCAGCGTTGTTCGGGACAGCTACGAGCAGTACTTC.

The chain recombines TRBV6-5 with TRBJ2-5; D is unresolved. Germline V CDR1 and CDR2: MNHEY, SVGAGI. The V end lost 6 bases, the J end lost 2 bases, and 13 bases lay between the germline ends. The CDR3 loop spans 14 amino acids. CDR3 region: CASSGGRRQETQYF. CDR3 in DNA: TGTGCCAGCAGCGGTGGCCGGCGGCAAGAGACCCAGTACTTC.

Of note for this clone: Its ends do not fully match the called genes, so a read error is possible. V usage is TRBV19 and J usage is TRBJ2-7; possibly TRBD1 for D (6 bases). The CDR3 sequence is 13 residues long. The germline V gene encodes CDR1 LNHDA and CDR2 SQIVND (reference sequence). For the CDR3, the DNA is TGTGCCAGTAGTCCAGGGGACGCCGATAAACCGACATTC. Translating it yields CASSPGDADKPTF.

V usage is TRBV24-1 and J usage is TRBJ2-1, with D possibly TRBD2 on 6 matching bases. This CDR3 contains 17 residues. CDR1 is KGHDR and CDR2 is SFDVKD in the germline V gene. V lost 3 bases and J 9 bases, leaving 23 bases between the germline ends. CDR3 DNA sequence: TGTGCCACCAGTGATCCCTCCCCTGCGGGATTAATGTCTGAGCAGTTCTTC. This sequence encodes CATSDPSPAGLMSEQFF.

With regard to this clone: Because the CDR3's place on the DNA is in doubt, the DNA is left out and the CDR3 is given as listed by TCRdb. The CDR3 protein is CASILDKNTGELFF. The rearrangement uses TRBV6-5 and TRBJ2-2; the table names TRBD1, a call not compared with the DNA. The CDR3 region is 14 residues in length, termini included. The germline V gene encodes CDR1 MNHEY and CDR2 SVGAGI.

The chain carries TRBV7-9 and TRBJ2-1, with D tentatively TRBD2 (6 bases). V lost 1 base and J 5 bases, leaving 18 bases between the germline ends. Germline V gene data show CDR1 as SEHNR and CDR2 as FQNEAQ (reference sequence). The CDR3 extends over 17 amino acids. The DNA of the CDR3 is TGTGCCAGCAGCTTAGGCTCGACGGAGGGCCGCAACAATGAGCAGTTCTTC. This translates into CASSLGSTEGRNNEQFF.

This clone was seen only a few times. The genes are TRBV2 and TRBJ1-1; 7 positions agree with TRBD1. The CDR3 covers 13 residues. V dropped 4 bases and J dropped 5; count of bases not matched to a gene: 4. The germline CDR1 and CDR2 sequences are SNHLY and FYNNEI. The CDR3 DNA follows: TGTGCCAGCAGTGGGACAGGCTTTACTGAAGCTTTCTTT. Translation: CASSGTGFTEAFF.

The gene calls are TRBV7-6 and TRBJ2-1; 9 bases match TRBD1. Germline V gives CDR1 SGHVS, CDR2 FNYEAQ. The CDR3 length is 17 residues. V gave up 1 base and J gave up 7 bases; unmatched junction bases: 11. CDR3 amino acids: CASSLGINRGRWNEQFF. As DNA, the CDR3 is TGTGCCAGCAGCTTAGGGATTAACAGGGGGCGGTGGAATGAGCAGTTCTTC.

The V gene is TRBV19, the J gene TRBJ1-2, with D possibly being TRBD1 (6 bases). V lost 4 bases to trimming and J lost 2 bases, with 17 bases between them. This CDR3 contains 16 residues. Germline lookup yields CDR1 LNHDA and CDR2 SQIVND (reference sequence). This chain's CDR3 is CASSTMWGPTNYGYTF. The CDR3 coding sequence is TGTGCCAGTAGTACAATGTGGGGGCCCACAAACTATGGCTACACCTTC.

CDR3 DNA: TGTGCCAGCAGCTCCACCCTCATAAAACCCGGGACAGGGTGGCCCGGGGCCAACGTCCTGACTTTC. Its protein product is CASSSTLIKPGTGWPGANVLTF. The chain combines TRBV7-6 with TRBJ2-6, with 9 nucleotides matching TRBD1. Trimming cost V 4 bases and J 4 bases; bases outside gene matches: 23. Germline CDR1 and CDR2: SGHVS and FNYEAQ. This CDR3 is 22 amino acids long.

The chain has TRBV7-9 and TRBJ2-7; 10 nucleotides agree with TRBD1. Per the germline V gene, CDR1 is SEHNR and CDR2 is FQNEAQ (reference sequence). Trimming at V came to 2 bases and at J to 6 bases, leaving 4 bases not matched to a gene. There are 14 residues in the CDR3. The CDR3, as DNA: TGTGCCAGCAGCTTATGGGACAGGGGACCCGAGCAGTACTTC. Encoded protein: CASSLWDRGPEQYF.

This sequence joins TRBV5-1 and TRBJ2-7; 13 nucleotides line up with TRBD2. V lost 0 bases to trimming and J lost 5 bases; unmatched junction nucleotides: 11. Germline V CDR1 and CDR2: SGHRS, YFSETQ. CDR3 length: 18 amino acids. In DNA form, the CDR3 reads TGCGCCAGCAGCTTGGGAAGACTGGGGACTAGCGGGATTAACGAGCAGTACTTC. This gives the protein CASSLGRLGTSGINEQYF.

The rearrangement links TRBV19 to TRBJ2-2; 8 nucleotides match TRBD2. This CDR3 spans 15 amino acids. V shed 7 bases and J 1 base; nucleotides not matched to a gene: 5. Germline-derived CDR1 and CDR2 are LNHDA and SQIVND (reference sequence). The CDR3: CASKVGLENTGELFF. DNA of the CDR3: TGTGCCAGTAAAGTGGGACTAGAGAACACCGGGGAGCTGTTTTTT.

V gene TRBV3-1 (or the pseudogene TRBV3-2) combines with J gene TRBJ1-6; no reliable D call. Trimming left V 1 base short and J 9 bases short, with 13 bases between. The CDR3 is 15 amino acids. CDR1 is LGHDT and CDR2 is YNNKEL in the germline V gene (reference sequence). The CDR3: CASSQVPGGGSPLHF. The CDR3 DNA reads TGTGCCAGCAGCCAAGTTCCAGGTGGAGGTTCACCCCTCCACTTT.

The chain uses TRBV6-5 and TRBJ1-2, with D hard to call. Germline V gives CDR1 MNHEY, CDR2 SVGAGI. The CDR3 consists of 13 residues. V gave up 6 bases and J gave up 6 bases, with 14 bases separating them. This CDR3 reads CASRLDGEDGYTF. The CDR3 DNA is TGTGCCAGCAGACTCGACGGAGAAGATGGCTACACCTTC.

This chain uses TRBV13 with TRBJ2-3; D unresolved. In germline, CDR1 is PRHDT, CDR2 FYEKMQ (reference sequence). V dropped 2 bases and J dropped 2 bases, with 11 bases sitting between them. The CDR3 runs 15 residues. In DNA, the CDR3 is TGTGCCAGCAGCTTATATTCCCTAGTCACAGATACGCAGTATTTT. This translates into CASSLYSLVTDTQYF.

The gene calls are TRBV5-4 and TRBJ2-7; no clear D. From germline, CDR1 is SGHNT and CDR2 YYREEE (reference sequence). V shed 1 base and J shed 1 base, with 9 bases lying between them. The CDR3 consists of 14 residues. CDR3 nucleotide sequence: TGTGCCAGCAGCTTGTCAGGATATTCCTACGAGCAGTACTTC. This codes for CASSLSGYSYEQYF. Full variable domain (missing parts from reference TRBV5-4 and TRBJ2-7): ETGVTQSPTHLIKTRGQQVTLRCSSQSGHNTVSWYQQALGQGPQFIFQYYREEENGRGNFPPRFSGLQFPNYSSELNVNALELDDSALYLCASSLSGYSYEQYFGPGTRLTVT.

V usage is TRBV19 and J usage is TRBJ2-5; D is unclear. The CDR3 is made up of 13 amino acids. Germline-derived CDR1 and CDR2 are LNHDA and SQIVND (reference sequence). Trimming pared 4 bases from V and 1 base from J, leaving 7 bases between. CDR3 sequence (DNA): TGTGCCAGTAGTACCATCCCCCAAGAGACCCAGTACTTC. Amino acid sequence: CASSTIPQETQYF.

J is TRBJ2-7 and V is TRBV7-2; D uncertain. Germline assignment: CDR1 SGHTA and CDR2 FQGNSA. The ends were cut back, 2 bases at V and 3 bases at J, with 8 bases in the middle. The CDR3 spans 13 residues. The CDR3 loop reads CASSLLNGYEQYF. The DNA of the CDR3 is TGTGCCAGCAGCTTACTAAACGGCTACGAGCAGTACTTC.

This clone was detected once. V gene TRBV6-5 combines with J gene TRBJ1-2; 10 nucleotides agree with TRBD1. This CDR3 contains 13 residues. Trimming at V came to 8 bases and at J to 4 bases, leaving 4 bases not matched to a gene. Germline V gene data show CDR1 as MNHEY and CDR2 as SVGAGI. This chain's CDR3 is CASGRDRGYGYTF. The CDR3 DNA is TGTGCCAGCGGCCGGGACAGGGGCTATGGCTACACCTTC.

This clone was picked up one time. V is TRBV12-5 and J is TRBJ1-3, with no clear D. Germline-derived CDR1 and CDR2 are LGHNT and FRNRAP. Trimming cost V 1 base and J 5 bases, with 6 bases left between them. CDR3 length equals 13 residues. The CDR3 loop is CASGLDDRNTIYF. CDR3 bases: TGTGCTAGTGGTTTGGACGACAGAAACACCATATATTTT.

The chain couples TRBV7-2 to TRBJ2-3; maybe TRBD1 (6 bases). Per the germline V gene, CDR1 is SGHTA and CDR2 is FQGNSA. V lost 5 bases and J lost 2, with 14 bases in between. There are 15 residues in the CDR3. The CDR3 coding sequence is TGTGCCAGCAGCGTACAGGGCCACCCCACAGATACGCAGTATTTT. Its protein is CASSVQGHPTDTQYF.

This chain uses TRBV5-6 with TRBJ2-7; TRBD1 agrees at 8 bases. Trimming cost V 0 bases and J 2 bases; bases outside gene matches: 4. This CDR3 is 15 amino acids long. In germline, CDR1 is SGHDT, CDR2 YYEEEE. CDR3 coding DNA: TGTGCCAGCAGCTTGGTGGGGACAGGAGCCTACGAGCAGTACTTC. This translates into CASSLVGTGAYEQYF.

The rearrangement uses TRBV14 and TRBJ2-5, with TRBD2 matching over 13 bases. CDR3 size: 17 residues. V was clipped by 1 base and J by 4 bases; unmatched bases: 6. Germline assignment: CDR1 SGHDN and CDR2 FVKESK. CDR3: CASSQGFRLAGGETQYF. Here the CDR3 DNA reads TGTGCCAGCAGCCAAGGTTTTCGACTAGCGGGAGGAGAGACCCAGTACTTC.

The chain joins TRBV29-1 to TRBJ2-5; maybe TRBD2 (5 bases). Trimming took 3 bases from V and 7 from J, leaving 15 bases between them. The germline V gene has CDR1 SQVTM and CDR2 ANQGSEA. CDR3 size: 13 residues. The CDR3 loop reads CSVDGLGEGTQYF. The CDR3 DNA reads TGCAGCGTTGACGGGCTCGGAGAGGGGACCCAGTACTTC.

The table lists this clone with a few counts. The chain links TRBV28 to TRBJ1-4; 8 bases are a match to TRBD1. This CDR3 region has 17 residues. J lost 0 bases, V lost 1 base, and 4 bases had no gene match. Germline CDR1 is MDHEN and CDR2 is SYDVKM. The CDR3 region is CASSLSGTGATNEKLFF. The CDR3 DNA sequence: TGTGCCAGCAGTTTATCCGGGACAGGAGCAACTAATGAAAAACTGTTTTTT.

The CDR3 nucleotides read TGTGCCAGTAGTATGGTAGGAGGAGGGTACACCGGGGAGCTGTTTTTT. Its translation is CASSMVGGGYTGELFF. This chain joins TRBV19 and TRBJ2-2; the D gene is possibly TRBD2 (6 bases). The CDR3 contains 16 residues. Germline V lookup: CDR1 LNHDA, CDR2 SQIVND (reference sequence). V lost 3 bases to trimming and J lost 3 bases, with 14 bases between them. The full variable domain, with the rest looked up from reference TRBV19 and TRBJ2-2, is DGGITQSPKYLFRKEGQNVTLSCEQNLNHDAMYWYRQDPGQGLRLIYYSQIVNDFQKGDIAEGYSVSREKKESFPLTVTSAQKNPTAFYLCASSMVGGGYTGELFFGEGSRLTVL.

As DNA, the CDR3 is TGCGCCAGCAGCATGAGTATAGCGGGAGGCCGCACAGATACGCAGTATTTT. Protein product: CASSMSIAGGRTDTQYF. J is TRBJ2-3 and V is TRBV5-1; 10 bases match TRBD2. Germline V lookup: CDR1 SGHRS, CDR2 YFSETQ. V lost 4 bases, J lost 1 base, and 9 bases stayed unmatched. The CDR3 sequence is 17 residues long.

In regard to this clone: The identical CDR3 is also encoded by other nucleotide sequences in the sample. V gene TRBV12-3 or TRBV12-4 combines with J gene TRBJ1-5; 7 bases are a match to TRBD1. The CDR3 totals 13 residues. The J segment lost 5 bases and the V segment lost 2 bases, leaving 0 bases of the junction unmatched. In DNA, the CDR3 is TGTGCCAGCAGTTTAACAGGGGATCAGCCCCAGCATTTT. It codes for CASSLTGDQPQHF.

V is TRBV5-4 and J is TRBJ1-1; possible D gene TRBD1, 5 bases. Deletions cut 7 bases from V and 2 bases from J, with 12 bases between. The CDR3 contains 13 residues. In germline, CDR1 is SGHNT, CDR2 YYREEE (reference sequence). CDR3 protein: CASATGVNTEAFF. The DNA for the CDR3 is TGTGCCAGCGCCACGGGGGTAAACACTGAAGCTTTCTTT. The whole variable domain, filled in from reference TRBV5-4 and TRBJ1-1, reads ETGVTQSPTHLIKTRGQQVTLRCSSQSGHNTVSWYQQALGQGPQFIFQYYREEENGRGNFPPRFSGLQFPNYSSELNVNALELDDSALYLCASATGVNTEAFFGQGTRLTVV.

V is TRBV2 and J is TRBJ2-2, with a possible D match to TRBD1 (5 bases). This CDR3 has 14 amino acids. Germline CDR1 is SNHLY and CDR2 is FYNNEI. Trimming cost V 3 bases and J 5 bases, with 10 bases left between them. CDR3 amino acids: CASSDKGVTGELFF. The CDR3 region has the DNA TGTGCCAGCAGTGATAAAGGGGTTACCGGGGAGCTGTTTTTT. Variable domain in full (rest from reference TRBV2 and TRBJ2-2): EPEVTQTPSHQVTQMGQEVILRCVPISNHLYFYWYRQILGQKVEFLVSFYNNEISEKSEIFDDQFSVERPDGSNFTLKIRSTKLEDSAMYFCASSDKGVTGELFFGEGSRLTVL.